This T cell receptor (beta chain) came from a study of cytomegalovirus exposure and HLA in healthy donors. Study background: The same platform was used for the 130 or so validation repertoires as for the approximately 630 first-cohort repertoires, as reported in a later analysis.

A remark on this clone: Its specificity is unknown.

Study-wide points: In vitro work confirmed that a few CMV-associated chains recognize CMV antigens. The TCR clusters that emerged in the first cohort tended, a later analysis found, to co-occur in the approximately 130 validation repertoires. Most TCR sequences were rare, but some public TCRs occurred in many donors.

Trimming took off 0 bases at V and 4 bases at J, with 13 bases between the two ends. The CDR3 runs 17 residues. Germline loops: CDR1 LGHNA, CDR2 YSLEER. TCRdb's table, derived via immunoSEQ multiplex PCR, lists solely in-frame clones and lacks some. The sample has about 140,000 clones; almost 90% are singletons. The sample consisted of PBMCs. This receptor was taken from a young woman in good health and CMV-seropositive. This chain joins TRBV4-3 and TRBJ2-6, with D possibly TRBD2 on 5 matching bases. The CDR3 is CASSQEAPGTGANVLTF. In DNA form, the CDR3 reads TGCGCCAGCAGCCAAGAGGCCCCGGGAACCGGGGCCAACGTCCTGACTTTC.